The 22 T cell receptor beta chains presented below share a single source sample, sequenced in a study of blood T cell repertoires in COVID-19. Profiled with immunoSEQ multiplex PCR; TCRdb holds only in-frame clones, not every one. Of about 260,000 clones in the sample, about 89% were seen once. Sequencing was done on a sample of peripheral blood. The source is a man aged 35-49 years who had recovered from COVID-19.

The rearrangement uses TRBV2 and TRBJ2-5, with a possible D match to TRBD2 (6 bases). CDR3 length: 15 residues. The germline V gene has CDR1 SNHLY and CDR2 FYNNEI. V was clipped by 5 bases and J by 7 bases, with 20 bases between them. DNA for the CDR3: TGTGCCAGCAGTAAAGGACTACCGGACGGGGGGACCCAGTACTTC. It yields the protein CASSKGLPDGGTQYF.

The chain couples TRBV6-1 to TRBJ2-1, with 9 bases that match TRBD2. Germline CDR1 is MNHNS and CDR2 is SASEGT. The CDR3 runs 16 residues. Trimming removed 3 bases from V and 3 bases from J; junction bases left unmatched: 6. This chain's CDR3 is CASSELGTSIYNEQFF. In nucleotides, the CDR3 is TGTGCCAGCAGTGAGTTGGGGACTAGCATCTACAATGAGCAGTTCTTC.

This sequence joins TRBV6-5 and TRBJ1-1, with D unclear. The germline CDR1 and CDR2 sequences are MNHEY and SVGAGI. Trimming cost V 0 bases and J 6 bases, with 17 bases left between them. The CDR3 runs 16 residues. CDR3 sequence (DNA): TGTGCCAGCAGTTACTCGAGCGGCACTTTCGGGGCTGAAGCTTTCTTT. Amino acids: CASSYSSGTFGAEAFF.

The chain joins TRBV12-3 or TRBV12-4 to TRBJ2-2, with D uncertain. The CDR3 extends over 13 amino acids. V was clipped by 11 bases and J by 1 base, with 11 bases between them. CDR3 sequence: CAGHSQNTGELFF. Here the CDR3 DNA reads TGTGCCGGCCACAGCCAGAACACCGGGGAGCTGTTTTTT.

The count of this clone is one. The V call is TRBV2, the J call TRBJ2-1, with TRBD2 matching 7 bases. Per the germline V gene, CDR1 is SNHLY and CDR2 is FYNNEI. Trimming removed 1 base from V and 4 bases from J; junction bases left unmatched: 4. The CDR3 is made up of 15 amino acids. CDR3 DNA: TGTGCCAGCAGTGAAGGGGGACTATTTTACAATGAGCAGTTCTTC. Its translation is CASSEGGLFYNEQFF.

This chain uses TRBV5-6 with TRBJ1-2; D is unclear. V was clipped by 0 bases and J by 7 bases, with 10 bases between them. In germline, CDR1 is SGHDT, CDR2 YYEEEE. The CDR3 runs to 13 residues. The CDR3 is CASSLDSSRGYTF. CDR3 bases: TGTGCCAGCAGCTTGGACAGTTCCCGTGGCTACACCTTC.

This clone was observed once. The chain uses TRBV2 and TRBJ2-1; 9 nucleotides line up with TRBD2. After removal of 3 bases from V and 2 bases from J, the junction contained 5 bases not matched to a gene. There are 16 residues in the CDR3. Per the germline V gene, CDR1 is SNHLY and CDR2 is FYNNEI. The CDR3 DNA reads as TGTGCCAGCAGTGATATAGCGGGAGTCACCTACAATGAGCAGTTCTTC. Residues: CASSDIAGVTYNEQFF.

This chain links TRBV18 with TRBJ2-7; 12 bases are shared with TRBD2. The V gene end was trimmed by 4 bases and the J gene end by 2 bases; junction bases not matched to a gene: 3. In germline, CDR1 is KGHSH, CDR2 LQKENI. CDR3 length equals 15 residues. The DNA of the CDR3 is TGTGCCAGCTCACTCCGACTAGCGGGAGCCTACGAGCAGTACTTC. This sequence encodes CASSLRLAGAYEQYF.

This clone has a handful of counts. CDR3 sequence (DNA): TGTGCCAGCAGTCCTTCAAGGAGTAGCGGGGTTGGTGAGCAGTTCTTC. Translating it yields CASSPSRSSGVGEQFF. This chain connects TRBV6-6 to TRBJ2-1, with 8 bases fitting TRBD2. The CDR3 has 16 residues. CDR1 is MNHNY, CDR2 SVGAGI, per germline (reference sequence). V trimming: 5 bases; J trimming: 9 bases; junction bases outside the gene matches: 15.

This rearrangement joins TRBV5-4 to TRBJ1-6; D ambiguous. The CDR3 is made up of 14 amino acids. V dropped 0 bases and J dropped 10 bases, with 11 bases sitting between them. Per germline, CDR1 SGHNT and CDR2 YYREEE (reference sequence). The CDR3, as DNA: TGTGCCAGCAGCTTGGGCCGCTTGGAGTCACCCCTCCACTTT. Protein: CASSLGRLESPLHF.

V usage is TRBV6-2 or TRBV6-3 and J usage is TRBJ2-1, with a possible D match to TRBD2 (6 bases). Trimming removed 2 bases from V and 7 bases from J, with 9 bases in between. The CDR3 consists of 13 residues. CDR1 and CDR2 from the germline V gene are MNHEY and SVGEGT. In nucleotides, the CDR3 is TGTGCCAGCAGTTACCCAGGGAGGAATGAGCAGTTCTTC. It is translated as CASSYPGRNEQFF.

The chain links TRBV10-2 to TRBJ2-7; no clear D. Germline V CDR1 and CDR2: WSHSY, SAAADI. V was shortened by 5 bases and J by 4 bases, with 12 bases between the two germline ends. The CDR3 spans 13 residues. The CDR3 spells CASSRLPGYEQYF. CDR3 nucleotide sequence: TGCGCCAGCAGTAGGCTGCCCGGGTACGAGCAGTACTTC.

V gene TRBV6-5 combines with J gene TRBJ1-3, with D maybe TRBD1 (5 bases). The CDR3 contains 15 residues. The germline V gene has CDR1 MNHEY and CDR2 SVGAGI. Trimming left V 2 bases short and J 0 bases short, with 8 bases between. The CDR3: CASSYGGNSGNTIYF. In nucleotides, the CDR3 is TGTGCCAGCAGTTACGGGGGGAACTCTGGAAACACCATATATTTT.

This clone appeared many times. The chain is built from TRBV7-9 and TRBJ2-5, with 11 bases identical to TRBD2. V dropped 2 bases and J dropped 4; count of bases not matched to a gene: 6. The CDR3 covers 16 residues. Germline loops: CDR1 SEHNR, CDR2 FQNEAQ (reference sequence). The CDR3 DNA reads TGTGCCAGCAGCTTAAGCCTAGCGGGAGGTGGAGAGACCCAGTACTTC. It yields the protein CASSLSLAGGGETQYF.

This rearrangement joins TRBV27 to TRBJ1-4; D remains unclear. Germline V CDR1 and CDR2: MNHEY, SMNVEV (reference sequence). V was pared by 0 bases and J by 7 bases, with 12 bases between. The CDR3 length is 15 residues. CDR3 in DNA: TGTGCCAGCAGTTTATCAGCGGGGATTGGTGAAAAACTGTTTTTT. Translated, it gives CASSLSAGIGEKLFF.

The CDR3: CASSNGQGPTDTQYF. DNA for the CDR3: TGTGCCAGCAGTAACGGACAGGGGCCCACAGATACGCAGTATTTT. J is TRBJ2-3 and V is TRBV28, with 9 positions matching TRBD1. Germline V gene data show CDR1 as MDHEN and CDR2 as SYDVKM. The V segment lost 5 bases and the J segment 2 bases; nucleotides outside the gene matches: 5. This CDR3 is built from 15 residues.

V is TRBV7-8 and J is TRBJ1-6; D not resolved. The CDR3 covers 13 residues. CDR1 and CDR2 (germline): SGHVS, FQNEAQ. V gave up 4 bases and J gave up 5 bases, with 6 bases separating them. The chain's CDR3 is CASSSLDNSPLHF. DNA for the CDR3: TGTGCCAGCAGCTCCTTAGATAATTCACCCCTCCACTTT. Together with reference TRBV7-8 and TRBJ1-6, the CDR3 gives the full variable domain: GAGVSQSPRYKVAKRGQDVALRCDPISGHVSLFWYQQALGQGPEFLTYFQNEAQLDKSGLPSDRFFAERPEGSVSTLKIQRTQQEDSAVYLCASSSLDNSPLHFGNGTRLTVT.

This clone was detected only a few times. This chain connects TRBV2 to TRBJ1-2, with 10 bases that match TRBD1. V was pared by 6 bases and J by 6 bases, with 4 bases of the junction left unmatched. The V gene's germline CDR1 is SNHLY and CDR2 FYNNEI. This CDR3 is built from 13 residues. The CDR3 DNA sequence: TGTGCCAGCAGGGCGGACAGGGGGGATGGCTACACCTTC. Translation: CASRADRGDGYTF.

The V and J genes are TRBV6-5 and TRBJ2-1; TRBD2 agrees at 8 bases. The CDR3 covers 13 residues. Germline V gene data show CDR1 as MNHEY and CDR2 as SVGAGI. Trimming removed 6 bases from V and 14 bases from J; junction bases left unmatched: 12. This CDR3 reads CASRPPPGRAEFF. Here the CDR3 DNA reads TGTGCCAGCAGACCCCCACCCGGGAGGGCGGAGTTCTTC.

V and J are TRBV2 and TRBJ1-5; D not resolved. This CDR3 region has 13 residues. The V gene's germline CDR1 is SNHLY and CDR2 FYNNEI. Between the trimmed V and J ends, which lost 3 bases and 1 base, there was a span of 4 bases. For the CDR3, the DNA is TGTGCCAGCAGTGACGAGAGCAATCAGCCCCAGCATTTT. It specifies CASSDESNQPQHF.

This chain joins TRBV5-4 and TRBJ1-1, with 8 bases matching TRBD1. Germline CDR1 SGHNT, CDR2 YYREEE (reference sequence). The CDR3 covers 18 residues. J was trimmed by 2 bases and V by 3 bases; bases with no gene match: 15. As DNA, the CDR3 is TGTGCCAGCAGCTCCAACTCAGGGGGCTTTCACCCCAACACTGAAGCTTTCTTT. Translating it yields CASSSNSGGFHPNTEAFF. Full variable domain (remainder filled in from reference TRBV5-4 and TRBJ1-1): ETGVTQSPTHLIKTRGQQVTLRCSSQSGHNTVSWYQQALGQGPQFIFQYYREEENGRGNFPPRFSGLQFPNYSSELNVNALELDDSALYLCASSSNSGGFHPNTEAFFGQGTRLTVV.

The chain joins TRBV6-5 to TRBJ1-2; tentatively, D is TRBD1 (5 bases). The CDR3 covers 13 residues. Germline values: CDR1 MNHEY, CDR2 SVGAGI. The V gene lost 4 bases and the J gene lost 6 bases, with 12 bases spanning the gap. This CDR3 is CASSLAGWHGYTF. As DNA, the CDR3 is TGTGCCAGCAGTTTGGCAGGGTGGCATGGCTACACCTTC.